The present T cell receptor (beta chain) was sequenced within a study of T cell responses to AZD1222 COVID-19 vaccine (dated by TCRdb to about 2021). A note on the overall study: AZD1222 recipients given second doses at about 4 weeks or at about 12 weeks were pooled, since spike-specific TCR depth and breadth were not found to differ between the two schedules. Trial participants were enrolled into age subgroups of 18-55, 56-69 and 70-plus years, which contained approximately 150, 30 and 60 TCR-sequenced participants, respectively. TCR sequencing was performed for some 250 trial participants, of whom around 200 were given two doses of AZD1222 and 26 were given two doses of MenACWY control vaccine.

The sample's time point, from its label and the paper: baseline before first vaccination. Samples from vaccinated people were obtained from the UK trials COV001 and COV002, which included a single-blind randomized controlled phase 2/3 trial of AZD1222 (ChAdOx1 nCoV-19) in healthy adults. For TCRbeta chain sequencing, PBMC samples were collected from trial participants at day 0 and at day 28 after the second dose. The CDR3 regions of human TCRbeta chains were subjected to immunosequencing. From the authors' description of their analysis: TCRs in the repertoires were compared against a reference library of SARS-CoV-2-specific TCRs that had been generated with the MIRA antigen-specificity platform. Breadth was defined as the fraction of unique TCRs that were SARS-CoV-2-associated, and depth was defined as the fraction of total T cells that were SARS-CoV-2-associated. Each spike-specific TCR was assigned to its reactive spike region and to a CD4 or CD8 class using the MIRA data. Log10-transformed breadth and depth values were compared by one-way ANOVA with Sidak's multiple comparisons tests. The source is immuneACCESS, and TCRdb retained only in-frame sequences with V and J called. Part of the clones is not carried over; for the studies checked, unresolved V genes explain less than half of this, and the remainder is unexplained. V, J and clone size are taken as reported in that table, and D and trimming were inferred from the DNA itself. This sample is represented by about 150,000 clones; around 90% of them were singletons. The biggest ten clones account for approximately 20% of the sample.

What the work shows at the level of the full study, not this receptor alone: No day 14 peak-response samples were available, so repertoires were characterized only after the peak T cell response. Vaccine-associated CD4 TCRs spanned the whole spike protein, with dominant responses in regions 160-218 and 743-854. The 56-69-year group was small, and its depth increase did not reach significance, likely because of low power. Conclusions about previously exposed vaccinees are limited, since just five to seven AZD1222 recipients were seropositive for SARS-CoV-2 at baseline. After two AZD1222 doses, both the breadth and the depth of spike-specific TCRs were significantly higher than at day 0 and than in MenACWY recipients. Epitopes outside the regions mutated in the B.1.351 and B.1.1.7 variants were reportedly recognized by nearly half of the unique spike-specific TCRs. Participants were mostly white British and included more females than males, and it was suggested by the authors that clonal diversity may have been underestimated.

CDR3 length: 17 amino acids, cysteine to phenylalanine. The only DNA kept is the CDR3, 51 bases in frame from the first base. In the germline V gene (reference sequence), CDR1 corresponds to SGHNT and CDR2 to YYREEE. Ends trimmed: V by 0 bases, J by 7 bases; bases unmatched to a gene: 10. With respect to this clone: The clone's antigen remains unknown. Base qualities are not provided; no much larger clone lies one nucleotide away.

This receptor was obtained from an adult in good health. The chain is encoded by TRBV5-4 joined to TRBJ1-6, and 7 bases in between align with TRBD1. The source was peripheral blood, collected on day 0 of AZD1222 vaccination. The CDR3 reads CASSLALPGQLNSPLHF. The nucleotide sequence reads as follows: TGTGCCAGCAGCTTGGCCCTACCGGGACAGTTGAATTCACCCCTCCACTTT.